These T cell receptor beta chains were read from a single sample in a study of T cells in localized non-small cell lung cancer. The method was immunoSEQ multiplex PCR; TCRdb's version includes in-frame clones alone and lacks a portion of them. The sample lists about 33,000 clones; roughly 90% were seen once. This material consisted of peripheral blood mononuclear cells, taken before any cancer treatment. The receptors derive from a man aged 40-75 years with stage III lung adenocarcinoma. The CDR3 runs from the conserved cysteine through the conserved F or W. The D gene is left open where the match is weak. Part of the rows lack a size; the others show once, few, many or a class for expanded clones.

CDR3nt,CDR3aa,v_gene,abundance,d_gene,j_gene
TGTGCCAGTAGTATTTTTTGGATAAGCAATCAGCCCCAGCATTTT,CASSIFWISNQPQHF,TRBV19,NA,NA,TRBJ1-5
TGTGCCAGCTCACCCCCCGGGGGGAACGGAAACACCATATATTTT,CASSPPGGNGNTIYF,TRBV18,once,NA,TRBJ1-3
TGTGCCAGCAGCCAGTGGGCGGGGGCGAACACCGGGGAGCTGTTTTTT,CASSQWAGANTGELFF,TRBV7-9,NA,TRBD2,TRBJ2-2
TGTGCCAGTGGACAAGGTGGGAACCCCTACGAGCAGTACTTC,CASGQGGNPYEQYF,TRBV19,NA,NA,TRBJ2-7
TGTGCCAGCAGCTTAGAACTAGCGGGGAAACCCTACAATGAGCAGTTCTTC,CASSLELAGKPYNEQFF,TRBV11-2,NA,TRBD2,TRBJ2-1
TGTGCCAGCAGCCAAGGACAGGCTAACAATGAGCAGTTCTTC,CASSQGQANNEQFF,TRBV7-3,NA,TRBD1,TRBJ2-1
TGTGCCAGCAGGGACAGAAGTTACGAGCAGTACTTC,CASRDRSYEQYF,TRBV6-5,once,NA,TRBJ2-7
TGCGCCAGCAGCCGTTTTGGCTATCAGGGAGATGAGCAGTTCTTC,CASSRFGYQGDEQFF,TRBV4-3,NA,NA,TRBJ2-1
TGTGCCAGCAGTTCAACAGGGGAAGGAGAGACCCAGTACTTC,CASSSTGEGETQYF,TRBV27,NA,TRBD1,TRBJ2-5
TGTGCCAGCAGTTTGACCGCCGACACTGAAGCTTTCTTT,CASSLTADTEAFF,TRBV27,NA,NA,TRBJ1-1
TGTGCCAGCAGCCAGTTCCTGGAGGGGGATCAGCCCCAGCATTTT,CASSQFLEGDQPQHF,TRBV4-2,NA,NA,TRBJ1-5
TGTGCCAGCAGCCGAGGAGCGGGGGCCTCAGATACGCAGTATTTT,CASSRGAGASDTQYF,TRBV7-2,NA,TRBD2,TRBJ2-3
TGTGCCAGTAGTCCTAACCGGGACAGGGAGGGTGGCACTGAAGCTTTCTTT,CASSPNRDREGGTEAFF,TRBV19,NA,TRBD1,TRBJ1-1
TGTGCCAGCAGTGAAATGGGGACTAGAGGCACCGGGGAGCTGTTTTTT,CASSEMGTRGTGELFF,TRBV6-1,once,TRBD2,TRBJ2-2
TGTGCCAGCAGCAGGGGGTCGACTGGAAACACCATATATTTT,CASSRGSTGNTIYF,TRBV6-5,NA,TRBD1,TRBJ1-3
TGTGCCAGCAGTTACTCCGGACCCCACTACGAGCAGTACTTC,CASSYSGPHYEQYF,TRBV6-5,NA,NA,TRBJ2-7
TGTGCCAGCAGAAGGGACGTCACTGAAGCTTTCTTT,CASRRDVTEAFF,TRBV6-6,NA,NA,TRBJ1-1
TGTGCCAGCAGTGAAAATTCGGGGGGGAGCGAGCAGTACTTC,CASSENSGGSEQYF,TRBV2,NA,TRBD2,TRBJ2-7
TGCAGCGTTGCCGGGCAGGGGGTCTCCTACGAGCAGTACTTC,CSVAGQGVSYEQYF,TRBV29-1,NA,TRBD1,TRBJ2-7
TGTGCCAGCCGGGAGGACACTGAAGCTTTCTTT,CASREDTEAFF,TRBV25-1,few,NA,TRBJ1-1
TGTGCCAGCAGCGCAAATCCTGGGGACTCGGGAGGCTACACCTTC,CASSANPGDSGGYTF,TRBV7-9,NA,NA,TRBJ1-2
TGTGCCAGCAGCTTAGATTTGGGGCGCGAGCAGTACTTC,CASSLDLGREQYF,TRBV7-8,NA,NA,TRBJ2-7
TGCGCCAGCAGCCAAGGGGGAGGGAGGGACACTGAAGCTTTCTTT,CASSQGGGRDTEAFF,TRBV4-3,NA,NA,TRBJ1-1
TGTGCCAGCAGTGAATTGAGGGGCGGGTCCGGGGAGCTGTTTTTT,CASSELRGGSGELFF,TRBV2,NA,NA,TRBJ2-2
TGTGCCAGCAGCCTCCAGGGTGGCGCCGGGGAGCTGTTTTTT,CASSLQGGAGELFF,TRBV7-9,NA,NA,TRBJ2-2
TGTGCCAGCAGCTTAGCGGGGCCGGGGGGGACCCAGTACTTC,CASSLAGPGGTQYF,TRBV7-6,NA,TRBD2,TRBJ2-5
TGTGCCACCCGGAGGGGACTAGCGGGGGGGCTAGCCAAAAACATTCAGTACTTC,CATRRGLAGGLAKNIQYF,TRBV15,NA,TRBD2,TRBJ2-4
TGCAGCGTTGAACGGCAGGGGTCATCCTACGAGCAGTACTTC,CSVERQGSSYEQYF,TRBV29-1,once,NA,TRBJ2-7
TGCGCCAGCAGCCTCTTAGGTGCGAACACTGAAGCTTTCTTT,CASSLLGANTEAFF,TRBV5-1,NA,NA,TRBJ1-1
TGTGCCAGCAGCAACCCTAGAGGGGAGGAGACCCAGTACTTC,CASSNPRGEETQYF,TRBV21-1,NA,NA,TRBJ2-5
TGTGCCAGCAGCGCGGAAGGTGGAAACACTGAAGCTTTCTTT,CASSAEGGNTEAFF,TRBV7-9,NA,NA,TRBJ1-1
TGTGCCAGCAGTTACCAAATCAATCAGCCCCAGCATTTT,CASSYQINQPQHF,TRBV6-6,NA,NA,TRBJ1-5
TGCGCCAGCGAGGTCGTTGAGACCCAGTACTTC,CASEVVETQYF,TRBV2,NA,NA,TRBJ2-5
TGTGCCAGCAGCAAGGGGGTCGGGACGGTGAATGGCTACACCTTC,CASSKGVGTVNGYTF,TRBV7-2,NA,NA,TRBJ1-2
TGTGCCAGCAGCTTTGACAGGGCGAGCAATCAGCCCCAGCATTTT,CASSFDRASNQPQHF,TRBV7-2,few,TRBD1,TRBJ1-5
TGTGCCAGCAGTGAAGACGAGCAGTACTTC,CASSEDEQYF,TRBV2,few,NA,TRBJ2-7
TGTGCCAGCAGCTTGGGGATTGACAGGAGTAGCAATCAGCCCCAGCATTTT,CASSLGIDRSSNQPQHF,TRBV5-5,NA,NA,TRBJ1-5
TGTGCCAGCAGCGTCCCGGGACAGGGAGTGGATGAGCAGTTCTTC,CASSVPGQGVDEQFF,TRBV25-1,NA,TRBD1,TRBJ2-1
TGTGCCATCAGTGAGAACAGCCGACTTTACGAGCAGTACTTC,CAISENSRLYEQYF,TRBV10-3,NA,NA,TRBJ2-7
TGCGCCAGCAGTCAAGTATCAGGTACTCTCTACGAGCAGTACTTC,CASSQVSGTLYEQYF,TRBV4-3,NA,NA,TRBJ2-7
TGTGCCAGTAGTTTAACTAGCGGGGGGGAAATATTTGGGACTTACAATGAGCAGTTCTTC,CASSLTSGGEIFGTYNEQFF,TRBV19,NA,TRBD2,TRBJ2-1
TGTGCCAGCACCGAGTCCGGGACTAGCGGCAATGAGCAGTTCTTC,CASTESGTSGNEQFF,TRBV6-5,NA,TRBD2,TRBJ2-1